This passage covers 20 T cell receptor beta chains from one sample sequenced in a study of CD8+CD57+ T cells in acquired aplastic anemia. Genomic DNA was employed as the template in profiling TCR beta VDJ and CDR3. One entry per CDR3 protein, called by TCRdb with MiXCR from the reads. Seen here are around 180,000 distinct CDR3 sequences, about 60% observed once, and the top ten hold about 50%. The specimen sequenced was sorted CD4+, CD8+, or CD8+CD57+ T cells (not recorded which) from PBMCs. Source of these receptors: a human donor in good health.

V is TRBV28 and J is TRBJ2-5, with a possible D match to TRBD2 (6 bases). Germline V gene sequence: CDR1 MDHEN, CDR2 SYDVKM. This CDR3 region has 16 residues. Trimming cost V 6 bases and J 5 bases, with 22 bases left between them. The CDR3 DNA is TGTGCCAGCAGCCGCAACTCGCGGGGCAGCCGGGAGACCCAGTACTTC. It specifies CASSRNSRGSRETQYF.

The chain combines TRBV4-3 with TRBJ2-1; TRBD2 agrees at 7 bases. Germline trimming cut 0 bases from V and 5 bases from J; bases unmatched to any gene: 7. The CDR3 is 16 amino acids. Germline CDR1 reads LGHNA; CDR2 reads YSLEER. The CDR3 loop is CASSQDRAGRDNEQFF. CDR3 nucleotides: TGCGCCAGCAGCCAAGATCGGGCGGGGAGGGACAATGAGCAGTTCTTC.

The V gene is TRBV24-1, the J gene TRBJ2-2, with D perhaps being TRBD1 or TRBD2 (5 bases each). The CDR3 is 12 residues long. With 3 bases removed from V and 16 bases from J, the gap between germline ends came to 14 bases. CDR1 KGHDR and CDR2 SFDVKD come from the germline V gene. Written as DNA, the CDR3 is TGTGCCACCAGTGATGAGTCAGGGAGACCGTTTTTT. It specifies CATSDESGRPFF.

V is TRBV6-1 and J is TRBJ2-7; possibly TRBD2 for D (5 bases). V was pared by 7 bases and J by 3 bases, with 16 bases between. This CDR3 spans 14 amino acids. Germline-derived CDR1 and CDR2 are MNHNS and SASEGT. The CDR3 DNA is TGTGCCAGCACCGGAACTCGACTACTCTACGAGCAGTACTTC. This codes for CASTGTRLLYEQYF.

V gene TRBV20-1 combines with J gene TRBJ2-3; D is possibly TRBD1 or TRBD2 (5 bases each). Trimming took off 3 bases at V and 4 bases at J, with 14 bases between the two ends. Germline assignment: CDR1 DFQATT and CDR2 SNEGSKA (reference sequence). The CDR3 runs to 14 residues. Here the CDR3 reads CSARARLGPDTQYF. The CDR3 DNA is TGCAGTGCTAGGGCGCGGCTGGGACCAGATACGCAGTATTTT.

The CDR3: CATSGVGDTQYF. The CDR3 DNA reads as TGTGCCACCAGTGGGGTGGGGGATACGCAGTATTTT. V is TRBV24-1 and J is TRBJ2-3, with D unclear. Germline V gene lookup returns CDR1 KGHDR and CDR2 SFDVKD. V was clipped by 5 bases and J by 6 bases, with 8 bases between them. The CDR3 totals 12 residues.

The rearrangement uses TRBV7-2 and TRBJ2-2, with 8 bases matching TRBD1. CDR1 is SGHTA and CDR2 is FQGNSA in the germline V gene. J gave up 6 bases and V 2 bases, and 5 bases lay outside the gene matches. This CDR3 is 15 amino acids long. The CDR3 region is CASSLPGGVAGELFF. CDR3 nucleotides: TGTGCCAGCAGCTTACCAGGGGGCGTCGCCGGGGAGCTGTTTTTT.

The chain joins TRBV7-9 to TRBJ1-6; TRBD1 aligns across 9 bases. Germline V gives CDR1 SEHNR, CDR2 FQNEAQ (reference sequence). V dropped 5 bases and J dropped 9; count of bases not matched to a gene: 11. The CDR3 totals 16 residues. CDR3 in DNA: TGTGCCAGCAGCCCATTAACTGGACAGGGGAGTTCACCCCTCCACTTT. This translates into CASSPLTGQGSSPLHF.

The chain joins TRBV15 to TRBJ1-1; the match to TRBD1 covers 8 bases. The germline CDR1 and CDR2 sequences are LNHNV and YYDKDF (reference sequence). The CDR3 has 14 residues. The V gene end was trimmed by 6 bases and the J gene end by 4 bases; junction bases not matched to a gene: 7. The CDR3 nucleotides are TGTGCCACCAGTTATACAGGGGGTGGCACTGAAGCTTTCTTT. It yields the protein CATSYTGGGTEAFF.

The rearrangement links TRBV7-9 to TRBJ1-5, with 7 bases that match TRBD1. This CDR3 is built from 16 residues. Germline CDR1 SEHNR, CDR2 FQNEAQ (reference sequence). J was trimmed by 10 bases and V by 0 bases; bases with no gene match: 12. DNA of the CDR3: TGTGCCAGCAGCTTAGCCGGGACAGATGGCGTGATTCCCCAGCATTTT. Translated: CASSLAGTDGVIPQHF.

This clonotype was seen only a few times. This chain joins TRBV2 and TRBJ2-7; D assignment may be TRBD1 or TRBD2 (8 bases each). This CDR3 spans 14 amino acids. The germline gives CDR1 SNHLY, CDR2 FYNNEI. Trimming cost V 6 bases and J 3 bases, with 15 bases left between them. CDR3: CASSIAGQDYEQYF. In DNA form, the CDR3 reads TGTGCCAGCAGCATAGCGGGACAGGACTACGAGCAGTACTTC.

The chain carries TRBV19 and TRBJ2-1, with D tentatively TRBD1 or TRBD2 (5 bases each). Germline assignment: CDR1 LNHDA and CDR2 SQIVND (reference sequence). The V gene lost 3 bases and the J gene lost 8 bases, with 17 bases spanning the gap. CDR3 size: 15 residues. CDR3 sequence (DNA): TGTGCCAGTAGTATGGCAGGGAGTGGTTACTATGAGCAGTTCTTC. Encoded protein: CASSMAGSGYYEQFF.

On this clonotype: A junction end diverges from the germline sequence, so it may reflect a read error. This rearrangement joins TRBV7-9 to TRBJ2-3, with D tentatively TRBD1 (6 bases). Germline CDR1 is SEHNR and CDR2 is FQNEAQ (reference sequence). The CDR3 totals 22 residues. The CDR3, as DNA: TGCGCCAGCAGCCAAGATTGGGCGGGCAGGGGACCGGAGACGGGTAGCACAGATACGCAGTATTTT. It yields the protein CASSQDWAGRGPETGSTDTQYF.

The chain carries TRBV7-2 and TRBJ1-5; a possible D gene is TRBD1 (6 bases). The length of the CDR3 is 12 residues. The V gene lost 5 bases and the J gene lost 4 bases, with 6 bases spanning the gap. The germline V gene has CDR1 SGHTA and CDR2 FQGNSA. CDR3 loop: CASSTGNQPQHF. The CDR3 DNA follows: TGTGCCAGCAGCACAGGGAATCAGCCCCAGCATTTT.

This chain uses TRBV14 with TRBJ2-7; 10 bases line up with TRBD2. With V trimmed by 7 bases and J by 6 bases, 9 bases remained unmatched. CDR3 length equals 14 residues. Germline CDR1 is SGHDN and CDR2 is FVKESK. CDR3 DNA: TGTGCCAGCATCCCAGGACTAGCGGAACCCGAGCAGTACTTC. Protein: CASIPGLAEPEQYF.

As concerns this clonotype: A read error may explain this, as a much larger clone is one base away. The gene calls are TRBV10-2 and TRBJ2-2, with 9 bases aligning to TRBD1. CDR1 is WSHSY, CDR2 SAAADI, per germline. V lost 6 bases to trimming and J lost 5 bases; unmatched junction nucleotides: 7. CDR3 length: 15 amino acids. In DNA, the CDR3 is TGCGCCAGCAGCGCTCGGGACAGGGTGACCGGGGAGCTGTTTTTT. Encoded protein: CASSARDRVTGELFF.

This clonotype was observed a single time. The chain carries TRBV10-1 and TRBJ1-5; possibly TRBD1 for D (5 bases). The CDR3 spans 12 residues. V was clipped by 2 bases and J by 6 bases, with 5 bases between them. Germline V CDR1 and CDR2: WNHNN, SYGVQD (reference sequence). CDR3 amino acids: CASSEQGQPQHF. CDR3 bases: TGCGCCAGCAGTGAGCAGGGTCAGCCCCAGCATTTT.

CDR3 protein: CASSFQSANTGELFF. The CDR3 nucleotides are TGCGCCAGCAGCTTCCAGAGCGCGAACACCGGGGAGCTGTTTTTT. The chain is built from TRBV5-1 and TRBJ2-2; D unresolved. The ends were cut back, 2 bases at V and 0 bases at J, with 8 bases in the middle. This CDR3 contains 15 residues. Germline V gene sequence: CDR1 SGHRS, CDR2 YFSETQ.

The V call is TRBV7-2, the J call TRBJ1-2; 10 bases align to TRBD1. CDR1 and CDR2 (germline): SGHTA, FQGNSA. The V segment lost 1 base and the J segment 4 bases; nucleotides outside the gene matches: 12. CDR3 length: 18 residues. The CDR3 nucleotides read TGTGCCAGCAGCTTAGTAGGGGGACAGGGGAGGCTTATCTATGGCTACACCTTC. Translation gives CASSLVGGQGRLIYGYTF.

The CDR3 DNA reads as TGTGCCACCAGAACTTCAGGGGAAACATACGAGCAGTACTTC. Translating gives CATRTSGETYEQYF. The chain is built from TRBV15 and TRBJ2-7; the D gene is possibly TRBD1 (6 bases). V was pared by 6 bases and J by 4 bases, with 16 bases between. The CDR3 is made up of 14 amino acids. Germline V CDR1 and CDR2: LNHNV, YYDKDF (reference sequence).